A selection of T cell receptor beta chains follows, all from one sample in a study of long-term antiretroviral therapy in people with HIV. The method was immunoSEQ multiplex PCR; TCRdb's version includes in-frame clones alone and lacks a portion of them. The data hold about 16,000 clones, with around 90% observed a single time. The sequencing here drew on unsorted PBMCs, taken around 2.3 years before starting antiretroviral therapy. All receptors derive from a woman between 25 and 40 years old with HIV. Both conserved end residues are part of each CDR3. D genes are given only for firm matches. Clone size is shown for a subset of rows, as once, few, many or a class of expanded clone.

D,size,J,V,length,CDR3,DNA
TRBD1,.,TRBJ2-1,TRBV7-9,15,CASSLVGGIYNEQFF,TGTGCCAGCAGCTTAGTAGGGGGCATATACAATGAGCAGTTCTTC
TRBD2,.,TRBJ2-5,TRBV5-4,16,CASSLVRGIMVETQYF,TGTGCCAGCAGCTTGGTGCGGGGGATCATGGTGGAGACCCAGTACTTC
TRBD1,.,TRBJ1-5,TRBV6-6,15,CASRPRTGNGQPQHF,TGTGCCAGCAGACCAAGGACAGGGAATGGTCAGCCCCAGCATTTT
.,.,TRBJ2-3,TRBV7-2,13,CASSPGFPDTQYF,TGTGCCAGCAGCCCGGGTTTTCCCGATACGCAGTATTTT
TRBD1,.,TRBJ2-7,TRBV30,14,CAWSLGTGIREQYF,TGTGCCTGGAGCCTCGGGACAGGGATTCGCGAGCAGTACTTC
.,once,TRBJ1-2,TRBV10-3,15,CAISEPDRLNYGYTF,TGTGCCATCAGTGAGCCTGACAGACTGAACTATGGCTACACCTTC
TRBD1,once,TRBJ2-1,TRBV9,17,CASSVGVGTGGYNEQFF,TGTGCCAGCAGCGTAGGGGTCGGGACAGGGGGCTACAATGAGCAGTTCTTC
TRBD1,.,TRBJ2-6,TRBV7-9,18,CASRPTGTGVSGANVLTF,TGTGCCAGCAGACCCACCGGGACAGGGGTGTCTGGGGCCAACGTCCTGACTTTC
.,.,TRBJ1-5,TRBV2,14,CASSADSRGQPQHF,TGTGCCAGCAGCGCGGACTCAAGGGGTCAGCCCCAGCATTTT
.,.,TRBJ2-1,TRBV30,12,CAWSLSYNEQFF,TGTGCCTGGAGTCTCTCCTACAATGAGCAGTTCTTC
.,few,TRBJ1-1,TRBV5-1,15,CASSLLSSEQGEAFF,TGCGCCAGCAGCCTGTTGTCCAGTGAACAGGGTGAAGCTTTCTTT
.,.,TRBJ2-7,TRBV6-5,13,CASSYKGAYEQYF,TGTGCCAGCAGTTATAAGGGGGCCTACGAGCAGTACTTC
.,.,TRBJ1-1,TRBV7-9,14,CASSPGQMNTEAFF,TGTGCCAGCAGCCCAGGACAGATGAACACTGAAGCTTTCTTT
.,.,TRBJ2-7,TRBV30,12,CAWSVLTAEQYF,TGTGCCTGGAGTGTACTGACGGCCGAGCAGTACTTC
.,.,TRBJ2-4,TRBV13,14,CASSLLGGANIQYF,TGTGCCAGCAGCTTATTAGGGGGGGCCAACATTCAGTACTTC
.,.,TRBJ1-3,TRBV2,14,CASSRDPLGNTIYF,TGTGCCAGCAGTCGGGACCCACTAGGAAACACCATATATTTT
.,once,TRBJ1-2,TRBV7-9,11,CASSFADGYTF,TGTGCCAGCAGCTTTGCCGATGGCTACACCTTC
.,.,TRBJ2-7,TRBV4-1,16,CASSPIHPRADGEQYF,TGCGCCAGCAGCCCGATCCACCCCCGCGCCGACGGCGAGCAGTACTTC
.,.,TRBJ2-5,TRBV30,13,CAWDRLAGETQYF,TGTGCCTGGGACAGATTAGCTGGGGAGACCCAGTACTTC
.,.,TRBJ1-5,TRBV9,12,CASSVGDQPQHF,TGTGCCAGCAGCGTTGGGGATCAGCCCCAGCATTTT
TRBD2,.,TRBJ2-2,TRBV7-6,16,CASSSGTRESTGELFF,TGTGCCAGCAGCTCTGGGACTAGGGAGAGCACCGGGGAGCTGTTTTTT
.,.,TRBJ1-1,TRBV6-5,16,CASSYSIARMNTEAFF,TGTGCCAGCAGTTACTCGATCGCCAGAATGAACACTGAAGCTTTCTTT
.,.,TRBJ2-2,TRBV6-5,15,CASSLGGAGAGELFF,TGTGCCAGCAGTCTAGGGGGTGCCGGAGCCGGGGAGCTGTTTTTT
.,.,TRBJ1-5,TRBV6-1,12,CASSNRNQPQHF,TGTGCCAGCAGTAATCGCAATCAGCCCCAGCATTTT
TRBD2,.,TRBJ2-1,TRBV18,13,CASSPTGGNEQFF,TGTGCCAGCTCACCAACGGGGGGCAATGAGCAGTTCTTC
TRBD1,once,TRBJ1-1,TRBV29-1,14,CSVGGTEMNTEAFF,TGCAGCGTTGGAGGGACAGAGATGAACACTGAAGCTTTCTTT
TRBD1,.,TRBJ1-5,TRBV18,15,CASSSGTGGIQPQHF,TGTGCCAGCTCATCTGGGACAGGGGGTATTCAGCCCCAGCATTTT
.,.,TRBJ1-2,TRBV5-4,14,CASSLEGGARGYTF,TGTGCCAGCAGCTTGGAGGGGGGCGCGAGGGGCTACACCTTC
.,.,TRBJ2-1,TRBV20-1,11,CSAKLFNEQFF,TGCAGTGCTAAACTCTTCAATGAGCAGTTCTTC
.,.,TRBJ2-7,TRBV7-6,10,CHPGDGEQYF,TGCCACCCCGGGGACGGCGAGCAGTACTTC
TRBD1,.,TRBJ1-2,TRBV10-3,15,CAISESSGGDYGYTF,TGTGCCATCAGTGAGTCGTCAGGGGGCGACTATGGCTACACCTTC
.,.,TRBJ2-2,TRBV10-3,17,CAIRLDSGHSNTGELFF,TGTGCCATCAGGCTCGATTCGGGACATTCGAACACCGGGGAGCTGTTTTTT
.,.,TRBJ1-1,TRBV5-1,12,CASSLKDTEAFF,TGCGCCAGCAGCTTAAAGGACACTGAAGCTTTCTTT
.,once,TRBJ1-2,TRBV11-2,17,CASSLKTPGLHPRGYTF,TGTGCCAGCAGCTTGAAAACCCCGGGACTCCATCCTCGGGGCTACACCTTC
.,.,TRBJ1-5,TRBV27,14,CASSLYTGRQPQHF,TGTGCCAGCAGTTTATATACAGGTCGCCAGCCCCAGCATTTT
TRBD1,.,TRBJ2-2,TRBV4-1,17,CASSQDFDRANTGELFF,TGCGCCAGCAGCCAAGATTTCGACAGGGCGAACACCGGGGAGCTGTTTTTT
.,.,TRBJ1-1,TRBV12-5,14,CASAQGGTLAEAFF,TGTGCTAGTGCCCAGGGTGGGACTTTGGCTGAAGCTTTCTTT
.,.,TRBJ1-6,TRBV13,14,CASSLKGVNSPLHF,TGTGCCAGCAGCTTAAAAGGGGTAAATTCACCCCTCCACTTT
.,.,TRBJ1-1,TRBV5-1,13,CASSFDTNTEAFF,TGCGCCAGCAGCTTCGACACGAACACTGAAGCTTTCTTT
TRBD1,.,TRBJ1-6,TRBV25-1,14,CASSWGTGNSPLHF,TGTGCCAGCAGTTGGGGGACAGGCAATTCACCCCTCCACTTT
TRBD1,.,TRBJ2-5,TRBV5-1,18,CASSLGGRGRSVKETQYF,TGCGCCAGCAGCTTGGGGGGCAGGGGGCGCTCGGTTAAAGAGACCCAGTACTTC
.,once,TRBJ1-2,TRBV9,15,CASSVVDATNYGYTF,TGTGCCAGCAGCGTAGTGGACGCCACTAACTATGGCTACACCTTC
TRBD1,.,TRBJ2-2,TRBV5-5,15,CASTRGTGATGELFF,TGTGCCAGCACGCGTGGGACAGGGGCAACCGGGGAGCTGTTTTTT
TRBD2,.,TRBJ2-5,TRBV4-3,15,CASSQGGAGQETQYF,TGCGCCAGCAGCCAAGGCGGAGCGGGACAAGAGACCCAGTACTTC
.,once,TRBJ1-5,TRBV19,16,CASSIDRGFGNQPQHF,TGTGCCAGTAGTATAGACAGGGGTTTTGGCAATCAGCCCCAGCATTTT
.,.,TRBJ2-5,TRBV7-9,16,CASSPKRGLIQETQYF,TGTGCCAGCAGTCCAAAAAGAGGACTCATCCAAGAGACCCAGTACTTC
TRBD1,.,TRBJ1-5,TRBV2,17,CASSLGQGANSNQPQHF,TGTGCCAGCAGTTTAGGACAGGGAGCAAATAGCAATCAGCCCCAGCATTTT
.,.,TRBJ2-7,TRBV7-9,15,CASSPRSNNPYEQYF,TGTGCCAGCAGCCCGAGAAGTAACAATCCCTACGAGCAGTACTTC
.,.,TRBJ1-3,TRBV30,13,CAWSLSSGNTIYF,TGTGCCTGGAGTTTATCCTCTGGAAACACCATATATTTT
.,.,TRBJ1-5,TRBV11-2,12,CASSTLGQPQHF,TGTGCCAGCAGCACCCTTGGGCAGCCCCAGCATTTT
TRBD2,.,TRBJ2-3,TRBV4-3,17,CASSQGASGGYTDTQYF,TGCGCCAGCAGCCAAGGAGCAAGCGGGGGTTACACAGATACGCAGTATTTT
TRBD1,.,TRBJ2-1,TRBV18,16,CASSPAHGTVDNEQFF,TGTGCCAGCTCACCGGCCCACGGGACAGTCGACAATGAGCAGTTCTTC
.,.,TRBJ2-1,TRBV5-6,17,CASSLLKGLSSYNEQFF,TGTGCCAGCAGCTTGTTGAAAGGGCTCAGCTCCTACAATGAGCAGTTCTTC
.,.,TRBJ2-7,TRBV4-1,14,CASSKAEGTYEQYF,TGCGCCAGCAGCAAGGCGGAGGGGACTTACGAGCAGTACTTC